These 3 T cell receptor beta chains were all obtained from the same sample, sequenced in a study of vaccination and CD4 T cells after COVID-19. Described treatment: approximately nine-day PBMC culture with coronavirus spike peptide pools or control peptides (ViraFEST assay). These receptors are not linked to any known antigen. Oncomine TCR Beta short-read sequencing was applied to DNA from cultured CD4+ T cells. MiXCR, applied by TCRdb to the PCR reads, yields one record per CDR3 protein. The sample consists of some 16,000 distinct CDR3 sequences, about three fifths of them appearing once. What was sequenced was CD4+ T cells from blood, cultured in vitro. The receptors come from a human donor who had recovered from COVID-19.

The J gene is TRBJ1-1, the V gene TRBV5-4; the match to TRBD1 covers 10 bases. Trimming removed 4 bases from V and 5 bases from J; junction bases left unmatched: 8. The germline CDR1 and CDR2 sequences are SGHNT and YYREEE (reference sequence). The CDR3 covers 15 residues. The CDR3 DNA reads as TGTGCCAGCAGCCCTCCCGACAGGGGGCGGACTGAAGCTTTCTTT. Protein: CASSPPDRGRTEAFF.

This clonotype has just a few counts. The rearrangement joins TRBV28 to TRBJ1-2; D is ambiguous. V gave up 2 bases and J gave up 4 bases, with 8 bases separating them. CDR1 and CDR2 (germline): MDHEN, SYDVKM. The CDR3 length is 13 residues. The CDR3, as DNA: TGTGCCAGCAGTTTACAGGAGGCCTATGGCTACACCTTC. Translated, it gives CASSLQEAYGYTF.

This sequence joins TRBV29-1 and TRBJ2-3; the D is unclear. Trimming stripped 3 bases from V and 1 base from J, with 17 bases between. Looked up from germline, CDR1 is SQVTM and CDR2 is ANQGSEA. This CDR3 region has 16 residues. CDR3 DNA: TGCAGCGTTGATGAGGCTCAGTGGCCCGGCACAGATACGCAGTATTTT. Its translation is CSVDEAQWPGTDTQYF.